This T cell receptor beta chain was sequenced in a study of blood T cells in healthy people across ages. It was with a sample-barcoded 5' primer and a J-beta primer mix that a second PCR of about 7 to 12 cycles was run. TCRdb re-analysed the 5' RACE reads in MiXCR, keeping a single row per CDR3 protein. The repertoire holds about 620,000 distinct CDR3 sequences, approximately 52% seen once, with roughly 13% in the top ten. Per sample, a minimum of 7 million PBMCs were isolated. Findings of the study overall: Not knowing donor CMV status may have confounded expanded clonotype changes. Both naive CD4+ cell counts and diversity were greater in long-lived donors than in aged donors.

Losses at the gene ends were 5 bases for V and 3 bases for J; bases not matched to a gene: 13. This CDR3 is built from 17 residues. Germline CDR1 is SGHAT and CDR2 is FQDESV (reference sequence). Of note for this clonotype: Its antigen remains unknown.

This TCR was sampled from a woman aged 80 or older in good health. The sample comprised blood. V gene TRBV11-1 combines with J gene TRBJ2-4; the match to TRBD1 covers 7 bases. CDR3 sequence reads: CASSPNVGQGVKNIQYF. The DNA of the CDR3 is TGTGCCAGCAGCCCGAACGTCGGGCAGGGGGTCAAAAACATTCAGTACTTC.